The 3 T cell receptor beta chains below were found in one sample sequenced in a study of T-cell memory formation after mild COVID-19. One entry per CDR3 protein results from TCRdb running MiXCR on the 5' RACE reads. The table includes some 280,000 distinct CDR3 sequences, around 15% detected once. The material sequenced was PBMCs or a T cell subset sorted from them (not recorded which). All receptors come from a man in his late teens or twenties who had mild COVID-19 (a few samples of this study predate the infection). Cell type and time point are not known.

The J gene is TRBJ2-1, the V gene TRBV12-3 or TRBV12-4; TRBD2 agrees at 11 bases. The CDR3 runs to 15 residues. Trimming removed 5 bases from V and 7 bases from J; junction bases left unmatched: 7. This CDR3 reads CASSPVAGGRNEQFF. CDR3 DNA: TGTGCCAGCAGTCCCGTAGCGGGGGGGAGGAATGAGCAGTTCTTC.

There are a few counts of this clonotype. This rearrangement joins TRBV4-2 to TRBJ1-2; TRBD1 agrees at 10 bases. The junction had 8 bases not matched to a gene; V was cut back by 2 bases and J by 8 bases. The CDR3 has 15 amino acids. CDR1 and CDR2 (germline): LGHNA, YNFKEQ. The CDR3 sequence: CASSQPLGTGVGYTF. The CDR3, as DNA: TGTGCCAGCAGCCAACCACTAGGGACAGGGGTCGGCTACACCTTC.

This clonotype was observed a handful of times. The rearrangement links TRBV27 to TRBJ2-2; 9 bases map to TRBD2. The CDR3 consists of 13 residues. Trimming at V came to 5 bases and at J to 6 bases, leaving 1 base not matched to a gene. From germline, CDR1 is MNHEY and CDR2 SMNVEV (reference sequence). This CDR3 is CASSAGGAGELFF. CDR3 coding DNA: TGTGCCAGCAGTGCGGGGGGGGCCGGGGAGCTGTTTTTT.